These 32 T cell receptor beta chains share one sample of origin, sequenced in a study of cytomegalovirus exposure and HLA in healthy donors. PCR primers comprised 60 Vbeta and 13 Jbeta primers. This table comes from immunoSEQ multiplex PCR, and its TCRdb copy is limited to in-frame clones, with some not included. The sample yields about 80,000 clones, 70% to 85% seen once. The source material was PBMCs. These receptors were obtained from a human donor in good health.

The V gene is TRBV7-6, the J gene TRBJ1-4; D might be TRBD1 (5 bases). V was clipped by 0 bases and J by 6 bases, with 8 bases between them. The CDR3 runs to 14 residues. Germline CDR1 is SGHVS and CDR2 is FNYEAQ. The CDR3 here is CASSLAPRDEKLFF. The CDR3 DNA sequence: TGTGCCAGCAGCTTAGCGCCCAGGGATGAAAAACTGTTTTTT.

This clone has just one count. This chain joins TRBV6-6 and TRBJ2-7; TRBD2 matches at 8 bases. The CDR3 has 15 residues. Germline values: CDR1 MNHNY, CDR2 SVGAGI (reference sequence). V shed 6 bases, J shed 2 bases, and the junction held 9 bases outside the gene matches. As DNA, the CDR3 is TGTGCCAGCAGCTCCCACGGGGGGGACCCCTACGAGCAGTACTTC. This encodes CASSSHGGDPYEQYF.

This clone was counted between two and nine times. CDR3 sequence reads: CASSVPDSLAGANVLTF. The DNA of the CDR3 is TGTGCCAGCAGTGTCCCCGACAGTCTTGCTGGGGCCAACGTCCTGACTTTC. This chain links TRBV2 with TRBJ2-6, with D possibly matching TRBD1 (5 bases). CDR1 and CDR2 (germline): SNHLY, FYNNEI. This CDR3 has 17 amino acids. The germline V and J ends were trimmed by 4 bases and 2 bases, with 15 bases remaining between them.

The chain has TRBV5-1 and TRBJ2-2; possible D gene TRBD1, 5 bases. Germline V gene data show CDR1 as SGHRS and CDR2 as YFSETQ. V lost 6 bases to trimming and J lost 6 bases, with 12 bases between them. There are 13 residues in the CDR3. CDR3 DNA sequence: TGCGCCAGCAACAGACGACAGTCCGGGGAGCTGTTTTTT. This sequence encodes CASNRRQSGELFF. Full variable domain (rest looked up from reference TRBV5-1 and TRBJ2-2): KAGVTQTPRYLIKTRGQQVTLSCSPISGHRSVSWYQQTPGQGLQFLFEYFSETQRNKGNFPGRFSGRQFSNSRSEMNVSTLELGDSALYLCASNRRQSGELFFGEGSRLTVL.

This chain connects TRBV11-1 to TRBJ2-7; 8 nucleotides match TRBD2. Per the germline V gene, CDR1 is SGHAT and CDR2 is FQDESV (reference sequence). This CDR3 region has 14 residues. After removal of 7 bases from V and 3 bases from J, the junction contained 8 bases not matched to a gene. In DNA, the CDR3 is TGTGCCAGCACCAAGTCGGGGGGGGACTACGAGCAGTACTTC. Residues: CASTKSGGDYEQYF.

The chain carries TRBV7-2 and TRBJ1-2; 7 nucleotides line up with TRBD1. CDR3 length: 15 amino acids. The V gene's germline CDR1 is SGHTA and CDR2 FQGNSA. V lost 3 bases, J lost 1 base, and 5 bases stayed unmatched. In nucleotides, the CDR3 is TGTGCCAGCAGCTTGGGTCAGGGGGTTAACTATGGCTACACCTTC. Encoded protein: CASSLGQGVNYGYTF.

V gene TRBV7-2 combines with J gene TRBJ2-5; 7 bases match TRBD2. This CDR3 region has 14 residues. The germline V gene encodes CDR1 SGHTA and CDR2 FQGNSA. J gave up 4 bases and V 4 bases, and 6 bases lay outside the gene matches. Written as DNA, the CDR3 is TGTGCCAGCAGCTCGGGACTAATGGGAGAGACCCAGTACTTC. Translating it yields CASSSGLMGETQYF.

V is TRBV7-6 and J is TRBJ2-1, with TRBD2 matching over 7 bases. Germline values: CDR1 SGHVS, CDR2 FNYEAQ. J gave up 6 bases and V 0 bases, and 11 bases lay outside the gene matches. The CDR3 sequence is 17 residues long. CDR3 DNA sequence: TGTGCCAGCAGCTTAGCGGGACTCCCTCCGGGAGGCAATGAGCAGTTCTTC. Its translation: CASSLAGLPPGGNEQFF.

This chain joins TRBV6-5 and TRBJ1-2; TRBD1 might be the D (5 bases). Germline lookup yields CDR1 MNHEY and CDR2 SVGAGI. The CDR3 runs 14 residues. V lost 6 bases to trimming and J lost 2 bases, with 13 bases between them. The CDR3 nucleotides read TGTGCCAGCAGCCCCTGGCAGGGCAACTATGGCTACACCTTC. Translating it yields CASSPWQGNYGYTF.

In this sample, this clone turned up once. The chain combines TRBV5-1 with TRBJ1-2; TRBD1 might be the D (6 bases). The CDR3 covers 11 residues. V lost 4 bases, J lost 8 bases, and 9 bases lay in between. Germline CDR1 reads SGHRS; CDR2 reads YFSETQ. CDR3 nucleotide sequence: TGCGCCAGCAGCCCCGGGACAGGCTACACCTTC. Translation: CASSPGTGYTF.

The J gene is TRBJ2-2, the V gene TRBV15; TRBD2 matches 14 bases. Germline CDR1 is LNHNV and CDR2 is YYDKDF (reference sequence). The CDR3 sequence is 19 residues long. Trimming at V came to 5 bases and at J to 7 bases, leaving 15 bases not matched to a gene. CDR3 DNA: TGTGCCACCAGCTCTACCTACCGACTAGCGGGGGGGCAGGTCGGGGAGCTGTTTTTT. This codes for CATSSTYRLAGGQVGELFF.

The CDR3 here is CASSSQGKANYGYTF. CDR3 bases: TGTGCCAGCAGCTCGCAGGGAAAAGCTAACTATGGCTACACCTTC. The chain has TRBV7-8 and TRBJ1-2, with D tentatively TRBD1 (5 bases). The CDR3 is 15 amino acids. V lost 4 bases and J lost 0, with 12 bases in between. Looked up from germline, CDR1 is SGHVS and CDR2 is FQNEAQ.

The chain links TRBV5-4 to TRBJ2-3, with TRBD2 matching over 12 bases. In germline, CDR1 is SGHNT, CDR2 YYREEE (reference sequence). V dropped 4 bases and J dropped 2; count of bases not matched to a gene: 5. The CDR3 contains 16 residues. The CDR3 nucleotides are TGTGCCAGCAGCGCCGGACTAGCGGGGTCCACAGATACGCAGTATTTT. This gives the protein CASSAGLAGSTDTQYF.

The J gene is TRBJ2-5, the V gene TRBV6-6; 8 bases map to TRBD1. V lost 5 bases and J lost 4; bases outside the gene matches: 9. The CDR3 loop spans 15 amino acids. Germline V gives CDR1 MNHNY, CDR2 SVGAGI (reference sequence). The CDR3 spells CASSNTQQGGETQYF. The CDR3 region has the DNA TGTGCCAGCAGTAACACCCAACAGGGGGGAGAGACCCAGTACTTC.

The chain links TRBV2 to TRBJ1-1; D is unresolved. Trimming took off 5 bases at V and 7 bases at J, with 11 bases between the two ends. CDR1 and CDR2 (germline): SNHLY, FYNNEI. The CDR3 length is 12 residues. The CDR3 protein is CASSYTEGEAFF. In DNA, the CDR3 is TGTGCCAGCAGTTACACAGAAGGTGAAGCTTTCTTT. Full variable domain (outside the CDR3, taken from reference TRBV2 and TRBJ1-1): EPEVTQTPSHQVTQMGQEVILRCVPISNHLYFYWYRQILGQKVEFLVSFYNNEISEKSEIFDDQFSVERPDGSNFTLKIRSTKLEDSAMYFCASSYTEGEAFFGQGTRLTVV.

The genes are TRBV18 and TRBJ2-1; TRBD2 agrees at 8 bases. After removal of 3 bases from V and 1 base from J, the junction contained 5 bases not matched to a gene. The CDR3 runs 16 residues. Germline CDR1 KGHSH, CDR2 LQKENI. CDR3 nucleotide sequence: TGTGCCAGCTCACCGGGGCGCGGGGGGTCCTACAATGAGCAGTTCTTC. Its translation is CASSPGRGGSYNEQFF.

V gene TRBV19 combines with J gene TRBJ2-3; 8 nucleotides align to TRBD1. With 4 bases clipped from V and 4 bases from J, the junction kept 10 bases outside the gene matches. The CDR3 runs 16 residues. Looked up from germline, CDR1 is LNHDA and CDR2 is SQIVND (reference sequence). The CDR3 is CASSNSGQGSADTQYF. Written as DNA, the CDR3 is TGTGCCAGTAGTAATTCTGGACAGGGTTCGGCAGATACGCAGTATTTT.

The rearrangement uses TRBV4-2 and TRBJ2-2; possible D gene TRBD2, 6 bases. Germline V CDR1 and CDR2: LGHNA, YNFKEQ. V was trimmed by 4 bases and J by 3 bases, leaving 12 bases between them. The CDR3 spans 15 residues. The CDR3 nucleotides read TGTGCCAGCAGCCCAACGGGAGCTTACACCGGGGAGCTGTTTTTT. It specifies CASSPTGAYTGELFF.

V is TRBV2 and J is TRBJ1-6; TRBD1 agrees at 8 bases. This CDR3 spans 15 amino acids. V shed 6 bases and J 7 bases; nucleotides not matched to a gene: 8. Germline values: CDR1 SNHLY, CDR2 FYNNEI. This CDR3 is CASSRTGSSNSPLHF. DNA of the CDR3: TGTGCCAGCAGCCGGACAGGGAGTAGCAATTCACCCCTCCACTTT.

The chain is built from TRBV5-5 and TRBJ1-1; D unresolved. CDR3 length: 14 amino acids. V shed 2 bases and J shed 1 base, with 9 bases lying between them. The germline V gene has CDR1 SGHKS and CDR2 YYEKEE (reference sequence). CDR3 in amino acids: CASSFEVGNTEAFF. The CDR3, as DNA: TGTGCCAGCAGCTTCGAGGTCGGGAACACTGAAGCTTTCTTT.

This chain connects TRBV7-9 to TRBJ1-2; D gene unclear. The CDR3 runs 15 residues. Germline V gene data show CDR1 as SEHNR and CDR2 as FQNEAQ (reference sequence). Deletions cut 1 base from V and 2 bases from J, with 11 bases between. In nucleotides, the CDR3 is TGTGCCAGCAGCTTAGACGCGGGTCTCAACTATGGCTACACCTTC. Its translation is CASSLDAGLNYGYTF.

The V call is TRBV5-4, the J call TRBJ1-4, with 8 positions matching TRBD1. With V trimmed by 0 bases and J by 8 bases, 15 bases remained unmatched. This CDR3 is 18 amino acids long. Germline V lookup: CDR1 SGHNT, CDR2 YYREEE (reference sequence). In DNA, the CDR3 is TGTGCCAGCAGCTTGGCCTGGCAGGGGGCGCAGGGACGAGAAAAACTGTTTTTT. Translating it yields CASSLAWQGAQGREKLFF.

The chain uses TRBV6-5 and TRBJ1-6; 7 nucleotides agree with TRBD1. The CDR3 runs to 15 residues. The germline V gene encodes CDR1 MNHEY and CDR2 SVGAGI. The V and J ends lost 6 bases and 4 bases, in that order; junction bases with no gene match: 6. CDR3 nucleotide sequence: TGTGCCAGCAGAGGACAGGAATCTTATAATTCACCCCTCCACTTT. Amino acid sequence: CASRGQESYNSPLHF.

This clone is a singleton in its sample. The chain carries TRBV28 and TRBJ1-1; 10 bases agree with TRBD1. Germline V gives CDR1 MDHEN, CDR2 SYDVKM. The CDR3 is made up of 18 amino acids. V dropped 3 bases and J dropped 1; count of bases not matched to a gene: 11. The CDR3 loop reads CASSFQIGQGETNTEAFF. Here the CDR3 DNA reads TGTGCCAGCAGTTTTCAGATAGGACAGGGGGAAACGAACACTGAAGCTTTCTTT.

V and J are TRBV2 and TRBJ2-3; D is possibly TRBD1 (5 bases). Germline V gene lookup returns CDR1 SNHLY and CDR2 FYNNEI. This CDR3 has 14 residues. Trimming left V 11 bases short and J 5 bases short, with 20 bases between. CDR3 sequence (DNA): TGTGCCCTCCTAATTTCGATTAGGGGAGATACGCAGTATTTT. Translating it yields CALLISIRGDTQYF.

The chain joins TRBV7-2 to TRBJ2-3; the D gene is possibly TRBD2 (5 bases). V dropped 0 bases and J dropped 8 bases, with 9 bases sitting between them. Germline CDR1 is SGHTA and CDR2 is FQGNSA. The CDR3 has 13 residues. The CDR3: CASSLALRGTQYF. The CDR3 DNA is TGTGCCAGCAGCTTAGCGCTACGGGGTACGCAGTATTTT.

The chain has TRBV2 and TRBJ1-3; 8 bases are a match to TRBD1. J gave up 2 bases and V 6 bases, and 6 bases lay outside the gene matches. There are 15 residues in the CDR3. Germline CDR1 SNHLY, CDR2 FYNNEI. CDR3 in amino acids: CASRSRGHPGNTIYF. The CDR3 bases are TGTGCCAGCAGGTCCAGGGGGCATCCTGGAAACACCATATATTTT.

V and J are TRBV30 and TRBJ1-2; no clear D gene. V lost 2 bases, J lost 4 bases, and 14 bases lay in between. CDR3 length equals 14 residues. Germline CDR1 reads GTSNPN; CDR2 reads SVGIG (reference sequence). CDR3 region: CAWSRTGFFYGYTF. For the CDR3, the DNA is TGTGCCTGGAGTCGGACGGGATTCTTCTATGGCTACACCTTC.

The J gene is TRBJ1-1, the V gene TRBV16; perhaps TRBD1 as D (6 bases). This CDR3 spans 14 amino acids. The germline V gene has CDR1 KGHSY and CDR2 FQNENV. Trimming removed 0 bases from V and 6 bases from J, with 11 bases in between. The CDR3 sequence: CASSQSDRPSEAFF. The DNA for the CDR3 is TGTGCCAGCAGCCAATCCGACAGGCCCTCTGAAGCTTTCTTT.

V gene TRBV7-9 combines with J gene TRBJ1-1; D gene unclear. Trimming shortened V by 2 bases and J by 0 bases, and 10 bases separated the two germline ends. The germline V gene has CDR1 SEHNR and CDR2 FQNEAQ (reference sequence). The CDR3 runs to 15 residues. The CDR3 DNA reads as TGTGCCAGCAGCTTAAGGGTCGGGGTGAACACTGAAGCTTTCTTT. Amino acid sequence: CASSLRVGVNTEAFF.

The rearrangement joins TRBV30 to TRBJ1-1, with D unresolved. Germline CDR1 is GTSNPN and CDR2 is SVGIG (reference sequence). The germline V and J ends were trimmed by 0 bases and 6 bases, with 11 bases remaining between them. The CDR3 spans 13 residues. Here the CDR3 DNA reads TGTGCCTGGAGTGTGGGATTGGAGGCTGAAGCTTTCTTT. Protein: CAWSVGLEAEAFF. Based on the CDR3 plus reference TRBV30 and TRBJ1-1, the full variable domain is SQTIHQWPATLVQPVGSPLSLECTVEGTSNPNLYWYRQAAGRGLQLLFYSVGIGQISSEVPQNLSASRPQDRQFILSSKKLLLSDSGFYLCAWSVGLEAEAFFGQGTRLTVV.

The V call is TRBV5-1, the J call TRBJ1-5; TRBD1 aligns across 10 bases. CDR1 and CDR2 (germline): SGHRS, YFSETQ. V lost 2 bases, J lost 3 bases, and 2 bases stayed unmatched. This CDR3 is built from 15 residues. CDR3 region: CASSFGTGANQPQHF. The CDR3 coding sequence is TGCGCCAGCAGCTTTGGGACAGGGGCCAATCAGCCCCAGCATTTT.